Sequencing of this TCR beta chain was carried out in a study of OX40 agonist ivuxolimab in advanced cancers. At the level of the study: Administration of intravenous ivuxolimab to patients occurred every 2 weeks at 0.01 to 10 mg/kg. Eligibility admitted prior anti-PD-1, anti-PD-L1 or anti-CTLA-4 therapy; approximately 40% had some. Study-level findings and limits: Expanded clones were, on average, more numerous among CD8+ T cells than CD4+.

Assay used: immunoSEQ multiplex PCR; TCRdb lists only in-frame clones, some missing. Of 50,000 or so clones in the sample, around 89% were seen once. As regards this clone: Its specificity is not known.

This TCR came from an adult with an advanced solid tumor such as melanoma, head and neck, liver or kidney cancer. The specimen comprised CD4+ or CD8+ T cells sorted from blood, sampled in a trial of the OX40 agonist ivuxolimab.

The CDR3: CASSFGRSSQPQHF. The CDR3 DNA follows: TGTGCCAGTAGTTTCGGAAGGTCAAGTCAGCCCCAGCATTTT. This sequence joins TRBV19 and TRBJ1-5; D is unclear. There are 14 residues in the CDR3. V lost 5 bases and J lost 6, with 14 bases in between. Germline loops: CDR1 LNHDA, CDR2 SQIVND (reference sequence).